The T cell receptor (beta chain) under discussion was sequenced for a study of blood T cell repertoires in COVID-19. Some clones are missing from TCRdb's copy, which holds only in-frame ones; the method was immunoSEQ multiplex PCR. The sample consists of around 200,000 clones, around 88% of them appearing once. V was cut by 1 base and J by 5 bases, with 14 bases left in between. The CDR3 length is 15 residues. Germline V gene data show CDR1 as SQVTM and CDR2 as ANQGSEA. The clonotype was recovered from a man aged 45-65 years with active or convalescent COVID-19. Sequencing was done on a sample of peripheral blood. This rearrangement joins TRBV29-1 to TRBJ2-2; D possibly corresponds to TRBD2 (6 bases). The DNA of the CDR3 is TGCAGCGTTGAAGGGGGCTTCGGGAGAACCGGGGAGCTGTTTTTT. Its translation: CSVEGGFGRTGELFF.